What follows describes a single T cell receptor beta chain. A read error is possible here, since a much larger clone lies one base away. This sample stems from a study of regulatory T cells in long-lasting Graves disease. Building the TCR beta libraries relied on iRepertoire HTBI primers, and CDR3 regions underwent Arm-PCR. Under the authors' procedure: In the combined samples, approximately 64 TRBV and 14 TRBJ segments were identified. TCRdb reprocessed the multiplex PCR reads with MiXCR, giving one entry per CDR3 protein. What appears here as the V and J calls and clone size reflects TCRdb's work, not the paper's. Of over 350,000 distinct CDR3 sequences listed, approximately 15% were seen once; the top ten hold 7.8%. Noted time point: newly diagnosed GD, antithyroid drugs for less than 3 months. PBMCs were the source of the RNA used for TCR sequencing. The CDR3 has 12 residues. CDR1 is MNHNS and CDR2 is SASEGT in the germline V gene.

This sample also belongs to another study, concerning T cells in Graves' hyperthyroidism and ophthalmopathy. As reported in that work: Prediction of ophthalmopathy progression came a median approximately 6 months pre-onset.

The TCR comes from a woman between 40 and 55 years old with Graves disease. The V and J genes are TRBV6-1 and TRBJ1-1, with D hard to call. The source was peripheral blood mononuclear cells (PBMCs), collected at new diagnosis, from a patient treated with antithyroid drugs. CDR3 bases: TGTGCCGGCAGTGAAGCAGTCAGCGAAGCTTTCTTT. This codes for CAGSEAVSEAFF.